The following is a TCR beta chain sequence with its context. Its specificity is not known. For CDR3 and TCR beta VDJ profiling, genomic DNA was the template used. In TCRdb, the reads were re-called with MiXCR into one record per CDR3 protein. Of 150,000 to 200,000 distinct CDR3 sequences detected, 45% to 50% appear once; the ten largest clones hold more than 30%. This CDR3 has 12 amino acids. Germline-derived CDR1 and CDR2 are LNHDA and SQIVND (reference sequence). Trimming took off 10 bases at V and 8 bases at J, with 17 bases between the two ends. Patients included in sequencing had previously demonstrated CD8+CD57+ cell expansion by flow cytometry. The sample is drawn from a study of CD8+CD57+ T cells in acquired aplastic anemia. Study findings and constraints: It was found that twenty-nine CD8+ CDR3 sequences were shared between patients and controls.

The J gene is TRBJ1-1, the V gene TRBV19, with D perhaps TRBD1 (5 bases). The sequence derives from a human donor with aplastic anemia. The sample consisted of sorted CD4+, CD8+, or CD8+CD57+ T cells (not recorded which) from PBMCs. In DNA form, the CDR3 reads TGTGCCACAATGGGGGTGGGGACCGAAGCTTTCTTT. It is translated as CATMGVGTEAFF.